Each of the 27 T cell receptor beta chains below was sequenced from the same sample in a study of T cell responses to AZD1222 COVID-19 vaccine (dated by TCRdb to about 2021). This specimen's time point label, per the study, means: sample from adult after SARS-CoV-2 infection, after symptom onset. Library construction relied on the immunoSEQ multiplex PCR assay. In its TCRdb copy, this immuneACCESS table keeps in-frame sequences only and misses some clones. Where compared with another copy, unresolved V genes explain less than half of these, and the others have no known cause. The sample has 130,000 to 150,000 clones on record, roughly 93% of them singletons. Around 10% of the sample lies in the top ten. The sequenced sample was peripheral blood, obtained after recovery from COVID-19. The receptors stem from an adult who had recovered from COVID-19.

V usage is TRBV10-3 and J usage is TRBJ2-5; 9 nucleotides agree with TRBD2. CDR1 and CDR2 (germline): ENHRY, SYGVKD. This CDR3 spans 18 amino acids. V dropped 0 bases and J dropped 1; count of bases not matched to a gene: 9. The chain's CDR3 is CAISESFSLAGIQETQYF. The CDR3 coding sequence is TGTGCCATCAGTGAGTCTTTTTCCCTAGCGGGAATCCAAGAGACCCAGTACTTC.

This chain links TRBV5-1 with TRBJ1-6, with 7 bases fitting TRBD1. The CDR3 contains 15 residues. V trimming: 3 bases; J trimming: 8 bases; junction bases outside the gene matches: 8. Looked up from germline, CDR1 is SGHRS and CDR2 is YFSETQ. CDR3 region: CASSSQGNEDSPLHF. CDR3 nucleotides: TGCGCCAGCAGCTCACAGGGGAACGAAGATTCACCCCTCCACTTT. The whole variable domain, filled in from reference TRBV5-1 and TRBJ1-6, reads KAGVTQTPRYLIKTRGQQVTLSCSPISGHRSVSWYQQTPGQGLQFLFEYFSETQRNKGNFPGRFSGRQFSNSRSEMNVSTLELGDSALYLCASSSQGNEDSPLHFGNGTRLTVT.

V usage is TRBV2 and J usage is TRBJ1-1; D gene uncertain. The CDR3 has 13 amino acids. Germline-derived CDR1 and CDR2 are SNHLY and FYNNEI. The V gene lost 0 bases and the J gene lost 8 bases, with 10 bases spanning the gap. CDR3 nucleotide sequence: TGTGCCAGCAGTGAAGCGGGCCCCGAGGAAGCTTTCTTT. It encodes CASSEAGPEEAFF.

As DNA, the CDR3 is TGCAGCGTTGCGACTAGCGGGAAACGGGGGTACCAAGAGACCCAGTACTTC. It is translated as CSVATSGKRGYQETQYF. The chain employs TRBV29-1 and TRBJ2-5; the match to TRBD2 covers 11 bases. CDR3 size: 17 residues. The trim removed 4 bases at V and 0 bases at J, leaving 10 bases unmatched. CDR1 is SQVTM, CDR2 ANQGSEA, per germline.

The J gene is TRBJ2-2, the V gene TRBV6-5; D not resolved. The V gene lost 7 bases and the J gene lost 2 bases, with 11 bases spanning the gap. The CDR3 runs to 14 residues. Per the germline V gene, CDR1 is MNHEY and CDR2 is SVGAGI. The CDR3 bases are TGTGCCAGCACAAGGACCCCTAACACCGGGGAGCTGTTTTTT. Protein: CASTRTPNTGELFF.

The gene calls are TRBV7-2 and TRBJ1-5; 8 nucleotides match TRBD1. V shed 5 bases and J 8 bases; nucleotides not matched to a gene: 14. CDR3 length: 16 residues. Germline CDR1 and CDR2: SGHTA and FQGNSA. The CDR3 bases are TGTGCCAGCAGCCTGTCCGGGACAGGTTTTAATGAGCCCCAGCATTTT. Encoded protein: CASSLSGTGFNEPQHF.

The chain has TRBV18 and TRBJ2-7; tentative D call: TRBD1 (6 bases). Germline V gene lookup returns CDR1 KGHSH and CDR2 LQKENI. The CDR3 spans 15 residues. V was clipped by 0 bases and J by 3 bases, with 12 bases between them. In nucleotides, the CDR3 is TGTGCCAGCTCACCACCGGGACAATACCTCTACGAGCAGTACTTC. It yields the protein CASSPPGQYLYEQYF. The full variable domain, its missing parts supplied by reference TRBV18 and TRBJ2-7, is NAGVMQNPRHLVRRRGQEARLRCSPMKGHSHVYWYRQLPEEGLKFMVYLQKENIIDESGMPKERFSAEFPKEGPSILRIQQVVRGDSAAYFCASSPPGQYLYEQYFGPGTRLTVT.

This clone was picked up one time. The CDR3 region is CASSPGSSPGNTIYF. The CDR3, as DNA: TGTGCCAGCTCACCAGGCAGCAGCCCCGGAAACACCATATATTTT. The genes are TRBV18 and TRBJ1-3; no clear D gene. The germline V gene encodes CDR1 KGHSH and CDR2 LQKENI. The V end was cut by 2 bases, the J end by 4 bases, with 12 bases between. The CDR3 spans 15 residues. Full variable domain (outside the CDR3, taken from reference TRBV18 and TRBJ1-3): NAGVMQNPRHLVRRRGQEARLRCSPMKGHSHVYWYRQLPEEGLKFMVYLQKENIIDESGMPKERFSAEFPKEGPSILRIQQVVRGDSAAYFCASSPGSSPGNTIYFGEGSWLTVV.

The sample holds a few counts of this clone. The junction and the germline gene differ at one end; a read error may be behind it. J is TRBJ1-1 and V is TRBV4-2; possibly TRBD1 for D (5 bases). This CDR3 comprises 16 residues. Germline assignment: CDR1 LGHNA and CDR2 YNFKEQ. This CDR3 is CASSQAGGPRNTEAFF. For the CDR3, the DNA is TGTGCCAGCAGTCAAGCGGGGGGTCCCCGTAACACTGAAGCTTTCTTT.

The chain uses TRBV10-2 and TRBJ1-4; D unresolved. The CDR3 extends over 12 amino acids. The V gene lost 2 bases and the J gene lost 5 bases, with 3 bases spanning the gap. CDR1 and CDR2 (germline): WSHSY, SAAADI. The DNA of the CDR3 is TGCGCCAGCAGTGAGGGCAATGAAAAACTGTTTTTT. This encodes CASSEGNEKLFF.

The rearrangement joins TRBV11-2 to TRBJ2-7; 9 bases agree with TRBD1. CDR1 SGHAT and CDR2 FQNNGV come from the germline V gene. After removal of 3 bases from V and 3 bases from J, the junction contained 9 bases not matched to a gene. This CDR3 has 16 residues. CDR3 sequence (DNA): TGTGCCAGCAGCTTGCGGGGGACAGGGAGAGGCTACGAGCAGTACTTC. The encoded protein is CASSLRGTGRGYEQYF.

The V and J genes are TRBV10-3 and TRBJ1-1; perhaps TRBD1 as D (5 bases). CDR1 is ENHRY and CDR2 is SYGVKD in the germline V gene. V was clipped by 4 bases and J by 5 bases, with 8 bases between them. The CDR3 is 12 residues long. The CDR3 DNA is TGTGCCATCAGTGTGGGGGTGACTGAAGCTTTCTTT. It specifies CAISVGVTEAFF.

The CDR3 bases are TGTGCCAGCAGGCGGGGCCTAGCGGGCTACAATGAGCAGTTCTTC. Encoded protein: CASRRGLAGYNEQFF. The J gene is TRBJ2-1, the V gene TRBV27; 8 nucleotides line up with TRBD2. Trimming at V came to 6 bases and at J to 3 bases, leaving 7 bases not matched to a gene. The CDR3 totals 15 residues. Germline V gene data show CDR1 as MNHEY and CDR2 as SMNVEV (reference sequence).

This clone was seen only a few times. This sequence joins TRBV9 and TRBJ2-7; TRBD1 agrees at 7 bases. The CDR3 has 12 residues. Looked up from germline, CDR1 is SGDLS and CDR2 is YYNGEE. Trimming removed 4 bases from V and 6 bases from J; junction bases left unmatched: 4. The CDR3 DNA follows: TGTGCCAGCAGCCCCCGGACAGGCGAGCAGTACTTC. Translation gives CASSPRTGEQYF.

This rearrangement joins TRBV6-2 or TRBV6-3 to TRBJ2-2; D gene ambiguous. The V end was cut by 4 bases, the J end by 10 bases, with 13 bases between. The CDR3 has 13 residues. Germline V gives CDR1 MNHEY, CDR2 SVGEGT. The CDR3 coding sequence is TGTGCCAGCAGTTCCGCGGAGACTGTGGAGCTGTTTTTT. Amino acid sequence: CASSSAETVELFF.

The CDR3 DNA is TGCGCCAGCAGTACAGGGGGCCCTGGAAACACCATATATTTT. Protein sequence: CASSTGGPGNTIYF. The rearrangement uses TRBV4-1 and TRBJ1-3, with 9 bases that match TRBD1. The CDR3 has 14 residues. The germline V gene has CDR1 MGHRA and CDR2 YSYEKL. V lost 6 bases, J lost 2 bases, and 2 bases stayed unmatched.

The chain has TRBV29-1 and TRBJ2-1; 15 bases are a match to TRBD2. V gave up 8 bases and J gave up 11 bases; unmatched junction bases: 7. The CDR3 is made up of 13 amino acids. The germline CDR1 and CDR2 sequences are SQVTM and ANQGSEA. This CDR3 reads CSIGTSGRIKQFF. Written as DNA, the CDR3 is TGCAGCATTGGGACTAGCGGGAGGATCAAGCAGTTCTTC.

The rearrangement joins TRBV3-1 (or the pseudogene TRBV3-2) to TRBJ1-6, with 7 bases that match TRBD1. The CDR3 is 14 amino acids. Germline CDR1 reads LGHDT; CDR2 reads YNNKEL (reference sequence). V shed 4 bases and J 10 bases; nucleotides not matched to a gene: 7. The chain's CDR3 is CASSLNRGGSPLHF. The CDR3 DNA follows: TGTGCCAGCAGCCTCAACAGGGGCGGATCACCCCTCCACTTT.

The DNA for the CDR3 is TGTGCCAGCAGCGTAGGCGGGGGCTTGGAGACCCAGTACTTC. This translates into CASSVGGGLETQYF. The chain employs TRBV9 and TRBJ2-5, with D possibly matching TRBD2 (7 bases). Trimming removed 0 bases from V and 5 bases from J, with 11 bases in between. The CDR3 contains 14 residues. Germline V lookup: CDR1 SGDLS, CDR2 YYNGEE.

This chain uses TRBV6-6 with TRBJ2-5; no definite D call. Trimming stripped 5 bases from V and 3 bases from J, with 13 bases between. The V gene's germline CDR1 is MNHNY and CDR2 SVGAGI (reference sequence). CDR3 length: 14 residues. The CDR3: CASSEIGLEETQYF. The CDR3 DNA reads TGTGCCAGCAGTGAGATAGGGTTAGAAGAGACCCAGTACTTC.

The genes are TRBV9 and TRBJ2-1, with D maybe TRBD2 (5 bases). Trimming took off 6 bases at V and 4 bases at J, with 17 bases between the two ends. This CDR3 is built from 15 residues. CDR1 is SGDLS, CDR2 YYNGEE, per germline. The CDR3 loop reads CASNKGDGPYNEQFF. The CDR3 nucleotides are TGTGCCAGCAACAAGGGAGACGGGCCTTACAATGAGCAGTTCTTC.

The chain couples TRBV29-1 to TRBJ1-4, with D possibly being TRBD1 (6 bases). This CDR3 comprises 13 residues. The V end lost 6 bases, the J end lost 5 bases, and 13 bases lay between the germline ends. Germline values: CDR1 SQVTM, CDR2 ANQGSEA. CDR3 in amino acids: CSVVRTGNEKLFF. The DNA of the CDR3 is TGCAGCGTAGTTCGCACAGGGAATGAAAAACTGTTTTTT.

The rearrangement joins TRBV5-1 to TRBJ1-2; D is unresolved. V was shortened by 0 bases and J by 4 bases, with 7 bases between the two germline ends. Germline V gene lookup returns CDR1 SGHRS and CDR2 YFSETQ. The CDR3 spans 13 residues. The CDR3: CASSLGAGYGYTF. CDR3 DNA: TGCGCCAGCAGCTTGGGTGCAGGCTATGGCTACACCTTC.

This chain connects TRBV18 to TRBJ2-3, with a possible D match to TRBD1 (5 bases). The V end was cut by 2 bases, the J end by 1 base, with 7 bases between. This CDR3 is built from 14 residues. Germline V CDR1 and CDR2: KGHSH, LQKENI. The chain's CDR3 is CASSPIRGTDTQYF. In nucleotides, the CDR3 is TGTGCCAGCTCACCAATCAGGGGCACAGATACGCAGTATTTT. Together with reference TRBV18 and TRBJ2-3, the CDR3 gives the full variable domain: NAGVMQNPRHLVRRRGQEARLRCSPMKGHSHVYWYRQLPEEGLKFMVYLQKENIIDESGMPKERFSAEFPKEGPSILRIQQVVRGDSAAYFCASSPIRGTDTQYFGPGTRLTVL.

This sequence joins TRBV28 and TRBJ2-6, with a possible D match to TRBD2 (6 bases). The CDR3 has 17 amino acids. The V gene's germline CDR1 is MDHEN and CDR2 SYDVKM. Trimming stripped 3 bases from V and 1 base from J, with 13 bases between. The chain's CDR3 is CASSFNGGRSGANVLTF. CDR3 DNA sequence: TGTGCCAGCAGTTTTAACGGGGGTCGGTCTGGGGCCAACGTCCTGACTTTC.

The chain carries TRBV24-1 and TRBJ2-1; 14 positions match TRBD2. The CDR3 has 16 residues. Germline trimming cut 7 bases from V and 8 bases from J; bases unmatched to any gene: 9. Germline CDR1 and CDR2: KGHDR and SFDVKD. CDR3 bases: TGTGCCACCAGACCGTCGGGACTAGCGGGAGACGATGAGCAGTTCTTC. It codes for CATRPSGLAGDDEQFF.

This chain's CDR3 is CASSKASGELGANVLTF. The CDR3 bases are TGTGCCAGCAGCAAAGCCAGTGGGGAGCTCGGGGCCAACGTCCTGACTTTC. This chain joins TRBV21-1 and TRBJ2-6; the table's D gene call, TRBD2, was not cross checked with the DNA. TRBV21-1 is described as a pseudogene. This CDR3 has 17 residues.